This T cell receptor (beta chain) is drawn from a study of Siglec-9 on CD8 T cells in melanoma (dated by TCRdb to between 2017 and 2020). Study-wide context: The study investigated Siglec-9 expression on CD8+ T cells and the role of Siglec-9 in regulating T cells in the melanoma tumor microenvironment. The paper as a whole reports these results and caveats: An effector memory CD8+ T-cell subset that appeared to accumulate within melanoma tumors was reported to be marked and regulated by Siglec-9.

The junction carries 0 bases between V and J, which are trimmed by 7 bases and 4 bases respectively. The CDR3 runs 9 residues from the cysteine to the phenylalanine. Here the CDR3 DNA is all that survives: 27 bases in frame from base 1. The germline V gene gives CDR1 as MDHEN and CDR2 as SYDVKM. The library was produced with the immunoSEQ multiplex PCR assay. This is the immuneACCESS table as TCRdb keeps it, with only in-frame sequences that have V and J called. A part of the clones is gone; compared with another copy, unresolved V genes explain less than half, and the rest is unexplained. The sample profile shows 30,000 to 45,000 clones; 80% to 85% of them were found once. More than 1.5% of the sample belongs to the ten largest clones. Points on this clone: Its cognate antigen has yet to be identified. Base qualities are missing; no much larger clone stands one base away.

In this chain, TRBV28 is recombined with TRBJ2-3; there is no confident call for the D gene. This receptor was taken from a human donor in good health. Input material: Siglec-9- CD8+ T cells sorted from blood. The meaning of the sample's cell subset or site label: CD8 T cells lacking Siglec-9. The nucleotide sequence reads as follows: TGTGCCAGCACAGATACGCAGTATTTT. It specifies CASTDTQYF.